This T cell receptor beta chain was captured by sequencing in a study of vaccination effects on CD4 cells after COVID-19. For the study at large: ViraFEST assay sequencing came after antigen-specific CD4+ T cells were expanded with viral peptide pools.

Assay used: immunoSEQ multiplex PCR; TCRdb lists only in-frame clones, some missing. The sample carries 45,000 or so clones, around 76% recorded once. In the case of this clone: Its antigen is as yet unknown.

The V and J ends lost 0 bases and 4 bases, in that order; junction bases with no gene match: 2. Looked up from germline, CDR1 is PRHDT and CDR2 is FYEKMQ (reference sequence). This CDR3 has 15 amino acids. Study results and limitations: The study, lacking early post-infection timepoints, had few convalescent patients.

CD4+ T cells were isolated after around 10 days of culture. The TCR was taken from a human donor who had a prior SARS-CoV-2 infection. The material was CD4+ T cells from PBMCs cultured without peptide, obtained before COVID-19 vaccination. This chain joins TRBV13 and TRBJ2-3, with 9 bases lining up with TRBD2. The CDR3 region is CASSLGAGGPDTQYF. Here the CDR3 DNA reads TGTGCCAGCAGCTTAGGGGCGGGGGGGCCAGATACGCAGTATTTT.